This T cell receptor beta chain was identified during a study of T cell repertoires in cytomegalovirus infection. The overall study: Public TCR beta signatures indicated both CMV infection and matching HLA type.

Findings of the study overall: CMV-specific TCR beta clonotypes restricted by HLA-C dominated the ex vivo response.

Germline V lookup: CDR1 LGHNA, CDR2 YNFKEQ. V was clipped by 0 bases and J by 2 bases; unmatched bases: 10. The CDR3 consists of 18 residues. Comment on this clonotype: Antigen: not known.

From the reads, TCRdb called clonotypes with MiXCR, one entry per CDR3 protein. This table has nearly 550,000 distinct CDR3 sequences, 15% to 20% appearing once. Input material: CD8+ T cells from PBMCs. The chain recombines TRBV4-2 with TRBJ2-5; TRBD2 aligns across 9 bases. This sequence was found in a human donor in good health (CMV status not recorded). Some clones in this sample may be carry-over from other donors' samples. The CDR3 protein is CASSQELAGREWQETQYF. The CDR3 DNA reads TGTGCCAGCAGCCAAGAGCTAGCGGGAAGGGAGTGGCAAGAGACCCAGTACTTC.